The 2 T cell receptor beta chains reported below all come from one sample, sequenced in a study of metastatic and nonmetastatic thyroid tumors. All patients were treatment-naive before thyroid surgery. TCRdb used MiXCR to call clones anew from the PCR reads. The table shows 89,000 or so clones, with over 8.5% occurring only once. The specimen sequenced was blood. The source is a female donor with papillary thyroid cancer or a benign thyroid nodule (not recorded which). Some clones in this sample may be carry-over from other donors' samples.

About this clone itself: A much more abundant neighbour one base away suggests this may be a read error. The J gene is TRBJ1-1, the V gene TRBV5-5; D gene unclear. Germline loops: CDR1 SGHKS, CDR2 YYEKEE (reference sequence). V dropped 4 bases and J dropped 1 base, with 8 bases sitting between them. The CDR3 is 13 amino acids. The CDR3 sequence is CASSPTENTEAFF. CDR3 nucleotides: TGTGCCAGCAGCCCGACCGAGAACACTGAAGCTTTCTTT. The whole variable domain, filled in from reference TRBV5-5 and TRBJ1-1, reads DAGVTQSPTHLIKTRGQQVTLRCSPISGHKSVSWYQQVLGQGPQFIFQYYEKEERGRGNFPDRFSARQFPNYSSELNVNALLLGDSALYLCASSPTENTEAFFGQGTRLTVV.

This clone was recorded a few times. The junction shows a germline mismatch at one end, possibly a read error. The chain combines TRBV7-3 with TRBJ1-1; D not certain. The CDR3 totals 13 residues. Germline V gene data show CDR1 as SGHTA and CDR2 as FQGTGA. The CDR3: CASSLTSDTEAFF. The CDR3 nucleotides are TGTGCCAGCAGCCTAACCTCGGACACTGAAGCTTTCTTT.